This record looks at one TCR beta chain sequence and its context. Its cognate antigen has yet to be identified. Per-base quality was not reported, and no clone a single base away is much larger than it. Reading from cysteine to phenylalanine, the CDR3 counts 17 amino acids. Of the read, only the CDR3 DNA is kept; its 51 bases are in frame from base 1. CDR1 and CDR2 (SGHTA, FQGNSA) derive from the germline V gene. Clipping removes 5 bases from V and 0 bases from J, with 10 as the unmatched junction base count. This specimen belongs to a study of control samples from healthy donors and cancer patients (dated by TCRdb to 2019 to 2021). The receptor library was made with the immunoSEQ multiplex PCR assay. This immuneACCESS table, as held by TCRdb, lists in-frame sequences with V and J called but not all clones. Of the missing ones, under half trace to an unresolved V gene in checked studies; the others have no known cause. The sample table lists roughly 170,000 clones, around 88% of them with a count of one. Approximately 4.9% of the sample lies in the top ten.

This chain joins TRBV7-2 to TRBJ2-3; TRBD2 aligns with 8 central bases. This TCR came from a woman in her thirties in good health. Input material: blood. The sequenced DNA is TGTGCCAGCAGCCATCGGAGAGCGGGAGAGAGCACAGATACGCAGTATTTT. This is translated as CASSHRRAGESTDTQYF. When the CDR3 is completed using the reference TRBV7-2 and TRBJ2-3 genes on either side, the full variable domain is GAGVSQSPSNKVTEKGKDVELRCDPISGHTALYWYRQSLGQGLEFLIYFQGNSAPDKSGLPSDRFSAERTGGSVSTLTIQRTQQEDSAVYLCASSHRRAGESTDTQYFGPGTRLTVL.